The entry below gives a single T cell receptor (beta chain) sequence along with its context. Authors' processing steps: Amplification with reference gene primers provided the estimates of nucleated cell counts. Clones were read by immunoSEQ multiplex PCR, and TCRdb kept only the in-frame ones, dropping some. For V, J and clone size, that table is used; D and trimming come from the DNA. The table lists nearly 100,000 clones, roughly 83% of them singletons. The CDR3 runs 17 residues. Germline CDR1 and CDR2: SGHTA and FQGNSA. Trimming cost V 1 base and J 3 bases; bases outside gene matches: 8. This specimen comes from a study of blood T cell repertoires in COVID-19. Overall study context: Samples taken during acute and convalescent COVID-19 were collected in the United States, Italy and Spain. Nucleic acid was either cDNA or gDNA, and it came from T cells, B-cell-depleted T cells, or PBMCs.

This sequence originates from a woman aged 55 to 70 with acute or convalescent COVID-19. V gene TRBV7-2 combines with J gene TRBJ2-7; TRBD2 matches at 11 bases. The specimen sequenced was peripheral blood. CDR3 nucleotide sequence: TGTGCCAGCAGCTTAGACATAGCGGGGGGGATCGGCTACGAGCAGTACTTC. Translation: CASSLDIAGGIGYEQYF.